This TCR beta chain was profiled in a study of T cell changes during pregnancy in multiple sclerosis. Losses at the gene ends were 7 bases for V and 7 bases for J; bases not matched to a gene: 5. Germline V gene sequence: CDR1 SGHAT, CDR2 FQNNGV. CDR3 length equals 14 residues. Only in-frame clones appear in the TCRdb table, and some are missing; sequencing was by immunoSEQ multiplex PCR. The sample lists 25,000 to 30,000 clones; 85% were seen once. The material was CD8+ T cells from peripheral blood mononuclear cells, obtained after pregnancy. The chain employs TRBV11-2 and TRBJ1-4; 11 bases agree with TRBD1. This TCR was sampled from a female donor with multiple sclerosis, enrolled in a pregnancy study. The CDR3 DNA sequence: TGTGCCAGCACACCGGGACAGGGGGGTGAAAAACTGTTTTTT. This codes for CASTPGQGGEKLFF.